This T cell receptor beta chain came from a study of blood T cell repertoires in COVID-19. Study as a whole: Acute and convalescent COVID-19 specimens originated in the United States, Italy and Spain.

This clone was recorded many times. Participant-reported clinical history was the basis for cohort assignment. Per the germline V gene, CDR1 is KGHDR and CDR2 is SFDVKD. The J segment lost 3 bases and the V segment lost 4 bases, leaving 13 bases of the junction unmatched. The CDR3 contains 19 residues. In the authors' methods: Estimation of nucleated cell counts was performed using reference gene primer amplification. Assay: immunoSEQ multiplex PCR; the TCRdb copy retains only in-frame clones and omits some. V, J and clone size are those of that table, while D and trimming were read from the DNA. The sample holds fewer than 350,000 clones, around 87% seen once.

This sequence joins TRBV24-1 and TRBJ2-7, with 14 bases that match TRBD2. Sequenced input: PBMCs or T cells enriched from blood (not recorded which). The source is a woman between 18 and 30 years old with acute COVID-19. CDR3 in amino acids: CATSDHRTSGRQAHYEQYF. CDR3 bases: TGTGCCACCAGTGACCATCGGACTAGCGGGAGGCAAGCACACTACGAGCAGTACTTC.